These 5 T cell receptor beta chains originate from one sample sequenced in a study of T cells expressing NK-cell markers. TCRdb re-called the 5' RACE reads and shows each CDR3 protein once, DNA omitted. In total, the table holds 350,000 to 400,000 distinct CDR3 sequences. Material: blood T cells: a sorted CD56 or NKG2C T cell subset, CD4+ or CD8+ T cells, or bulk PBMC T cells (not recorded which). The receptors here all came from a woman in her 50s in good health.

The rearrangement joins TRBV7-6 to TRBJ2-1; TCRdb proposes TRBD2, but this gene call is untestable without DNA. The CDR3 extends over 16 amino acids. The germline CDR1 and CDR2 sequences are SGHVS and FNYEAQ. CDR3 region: CASSLDVLAGEHEQFF. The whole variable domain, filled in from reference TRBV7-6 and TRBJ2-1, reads GAGVSQSPRYKVTKRGQDVALRCDPISGHVSLYWYRQALGQGPEFLTYFNYEAQQDKSGLPNDRFSAERPEGSISTLTIQRTEQRDSAMYRCASSLDVLAGEHEQFFGPGTRLTVL.

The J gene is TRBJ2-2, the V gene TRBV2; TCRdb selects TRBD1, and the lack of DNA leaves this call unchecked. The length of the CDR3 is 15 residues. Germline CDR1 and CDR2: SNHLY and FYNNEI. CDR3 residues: CASIRGGDRAGELFF.

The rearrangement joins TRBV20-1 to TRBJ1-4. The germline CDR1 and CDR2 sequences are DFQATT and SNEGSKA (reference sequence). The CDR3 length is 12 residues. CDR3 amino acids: CSVVQLTEKLFF.

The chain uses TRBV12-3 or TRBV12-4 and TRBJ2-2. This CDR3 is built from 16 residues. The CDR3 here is CASSLSVDANTGELFF.

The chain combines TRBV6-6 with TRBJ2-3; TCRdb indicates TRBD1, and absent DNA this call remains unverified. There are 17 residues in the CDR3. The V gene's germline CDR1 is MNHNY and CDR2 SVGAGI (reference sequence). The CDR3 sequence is CASSSPLGQGSTDTQYF.